One sample yielded the 14 T cell receptor beta chains listed below, sequenced in a study of early T cells in non-severe SARS-CoV-2 infection. Via MiXCR, TCRdb re-called the 5' RACE reads, giving one row per CDR3 protein. Among 25,000 to 35,000 distinct CDR3 sequences listed, less than 6.5% were seen once. Sequences were obtained from whole blood. The receptors come from an adult who was a healthcare worker with PCR-confirmed SARS-CoV-2 infection or an uninfected control (not recorded which).

The V gene is TRBV14, the J gene TRBJ2-7, with 11 bases that match TRBD2. Trimming took 6 bases from V and 6 from J; bases not matched to a gene: 7. This CDR3 is 14 amino acids long. Germline V gene data show CDR1 as SGHDN and CDR2 as FVKESK. The CDR3 spells CASSSTSGISEQYF. For the CDR3, the DNA is TGTGCCAGCAGTTCGACTAGCGGGATATCCGAGCAGTACTTC.

In its sample, this clonotype was seen many times. This chain joins TRBV7-2 and TRBJ2-7, with TRBD1 matching 7 bases. Germline CDR1 SGHTA, CDR2 FQGNSA. The CDR3 is 13 residues long. V lost 5 bases, J lost 3 bases, and 4 bases stayed unmatched. In DNA form, the CDR3 reads TGTGCCAGCAGCCAGAGACAGGGCTACGAGCAGTACTTC. Protein sequence: CASSQRQGYEQYF.

This clonotype has only a few counts. The chain employs TRBV28 and TRBJ2-1, with D maybe TRBD2 (5 bases). Trimming left V 4 bases short and J 6 bases short, with 19 bases between. There are 16 residues in the CDR3. The germline gives CDR1 MDHEN, CDR2 SYDVKM. The CDR3 reads CASSSAPVIASNEQFF. The CDR3 DNA reads TGTGCCAGCAGTTCAGCCCCCGTGATAGCGAGCAATGAGCAGTTCTTC.

This clonotype was counted many times. The CDR3 reads CASSGTGVPGELFF. The CDR3 DNA reads TGTGCCAGCAGCGGGACAGGGGTTCCCGGGGAGCTGTTTTTT. This chain uses TRBV9 with TRBJ2-2; TRBD1 matches at 9 bases. Germline V gene data show CDR1 as SGDLS and CDR2 as YYNGEE. This CDR3 contains 14 residues. The V segment lost 3 bases and the J segment 6 bases; nucleotides outside the gene matches: 3. The full variable domain, in which reference TRBV9 and TRBJ2-2 provide the parts outside the CDR3, is DSGVTQTPKHLITATGQRVTLRCSPRSGDLSVYWYQQSLDQGLQFLIQYYNGEERAKGNILERFSAQQFPDLHSELNLSSLELGDSALYFCASSGTGVPGELFFGEGSRLTVL.

CDR3: CASSRAQENTGELFF. As DNA, the CDR3 is TGCGCCAGCAGCCGGGCCCAGGAGAACACCGGGGAGCTGTTTTTT. The chain has TRBV5-1 and TRBJ2-2; D is unresolved. The CDR3 runs 15 residues. Germline-derived CDR1 and CDR2 are SGHRS and YFSETQ. V lost 4 bases, J lost 1 base, and 11 bases lay in between.

Here the CDR3 reads CASSQVGRGKETQYF. DNA for the CDR3: TGTGCCAGCAGCCAAGTGGGGAGGGGAAAGGAGACCCAGTACTTC. The V call is TRBV3-1, the J call TRBJ2-5; 7 nucleotides agree with TRBD2. Germline CDR1 and CDR2: LGHDT and YNNKEL (reference sequence). The CDR3 has 15 amino acids. Trimming took 1 base from V and 5 from J; bases not matched to a gene: 7.

Ten or more counts support this clonotype. V and J are TRBV20-1 and TRBJ2-2; TRBD1 aligns across 9 bases. CDR1 is DFQATT, CDR2 SNEGSKA, per germline (reference sequence). The CDR3 is 15 amino acids. With 2 bases clipped from V and 3 bases from J, the junction kept 4 bases outside the gene matches. CDR3 bases: TGCAGTGCTAGACCGGGACAGGGCTACACCGGGGAGCTGTTTTTT. Protein product: CSARPGQGYTGELFF.

This clonotype was counted many times. This chain connects TRBV28 to TRBJ1-2; TRBD1 aligns across 7 bases. Germline assignment: CDR1 MDHEN and CDR2 SYDVKM. CDR3 size: 16 residues. Trimming removed 7 bases from V and 4 bases from J; junction bases left unmatched: 15. CDR3 bases: TGTGCCAGCACCTTAAGTCATCCGGGACAGCTCTATGGCTACACCTTC. Its translation is CASTLSHPGQLYGYTF.

This clonotype was counted at least ten times. The genes are TRBV7-3 and TRBJ2-2; the D gene is possibly TRBD2 (5 bases). Germline values: CDR1 SGHTA, CDR2 FQGTGA. The CDR3 is made up of 15 amino acids. Trimming stripped 1 base from V and 1 base from J, with 7 bases between. The CDR3: CASSLRGRNTGELFF. The CDR3 region has the DNA TGTGCCAGCAGCTTAAGAGGGAGGAACACCGGGGAGCTGTTTTTT.

Within the sample, this clonotype is medium-sized (0.01 to 0.1%). The chain links TRBV7-9 to TRBJ2-5; D perhaps matches TRBD2 (6 bases). Trimming stripped 1 base from V and 2 bases from J, with 14 bases between. CDR1 and CDR2 (germline): SEHNR, FQNEAQ (reference sequence). The CDR3 contains 16 residues. CDR3 loop: CASSLGSGIRQETQYF. The CDR3 coding sequence is TGTGCCAGCAGCTTAGGTAGCGGTATCCGTCAAGAGACCCAGTACTTC.

This clonotype came up a few times. This chain uses TRBV19 with TRBJ2-7, with D possibly TRBD2 on 5 matching bases. Between the trimmed V and J ends, which lost 10 bases and 0 bases, there was a span of 16 bases. This CDR3 region has 14 residues. From germline, CDR1 is LNHDA and CDR2 SQIVND (reference sequence). This CDR3 is CATSHLGSSYEQYF. As DNA, the CDR3 is TGTGCCACCTCTCACTTGGGGAGCTCCTACGAGCAGTACTTC.

This clonotype has a handful of counts. The chain uses TRBV14 and TRBJ2-2; possibly TRBD2 for D (6 bases). Germline lookup yields CDR1 SGHDN and CDR2 FVKESK. V lost 3 bases, J lost 2 bases, and 10 bases lay in between. The length of the CDR3 is 15 residues. CDR3 residues: CASSQRRVNTGELFF. In DNA form, the CDR3 reads TGTGCCAGCAGCCAGCGGAGGGTCAACACCGGGGAGCTGTTTTTT. Combining the CDR3 with reference TRBV14 and TRBJ2-2 gives the whole variable domain EAGVTQFPSHSVIEKGQTVTLRCDPISGHDNLYWYRRVMGKEIKFLLHFVKESKQDESGMPNNRFLAERTGGTYSTLKVQPAELEDSGVYFCASSQRRVNTGELFFGEGSRLTVL.

This clonotype was seen a few times. The rearrangement uses TRBV18 and TRBJ1-4; D gene uncertain. CDR3 size: 16 residues. Trimming left V 3 bases short and J 0 bases short, with 11 bases between. Germline CDR1 is KGHSH and CDR2 is LQKENI. CDR3 sequence: CASSPETPATNEKLFF. The CDR3 nucleotides read TGTGCCAGCTCACCTGAAACACCTGCAACTAATGAAAAACTGTTTTTT.

V is TRBV20-1 and J is TRBJ1-1, with a weak D call TRBD1 (5 bases). The CDR3 is 13 amino acids. Germline lookup yields CDR1 DFQATT and CDR2 SNEGSKA (reference sequence). V gave up 7 bases and J gave up 0 bases, with 12 bases separating them. For the CDR3, the DNA is TGCAGTGGATCCCAGGGTGTGAACACTGAAGCTTTCTTT. Translated: CSGSQGVNTEAFF.